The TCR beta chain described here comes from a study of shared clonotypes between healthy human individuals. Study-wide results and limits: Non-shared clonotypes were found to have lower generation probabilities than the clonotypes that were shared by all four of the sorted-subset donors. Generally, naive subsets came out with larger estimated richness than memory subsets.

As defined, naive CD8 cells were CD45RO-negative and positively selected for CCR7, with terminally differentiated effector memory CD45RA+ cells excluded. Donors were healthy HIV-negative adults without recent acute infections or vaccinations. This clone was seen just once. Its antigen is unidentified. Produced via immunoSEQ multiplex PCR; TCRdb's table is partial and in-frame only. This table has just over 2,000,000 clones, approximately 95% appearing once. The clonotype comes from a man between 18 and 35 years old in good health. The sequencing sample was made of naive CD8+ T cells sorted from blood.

This chain's CDR3 is CASQGGNQPQHF. The CDR3 bases are TGTGCCTCTCAGGGGGGCAATCAGCCCCAGCATTTT. This chain joins TRBV7-9 and TRBJ1-5; the match to TRBD1 covers 7 bases. Trimming removed 11 bases from V and 2 bases from J; junction bases left unmatched: 3. This CDR3 has 12 amino acids. The germline V gene encodes CDR1 SEHNR and CDR2 FQNEAQ (reference sequence). Variable domain in full (rest from reference TRBV7-9 and TRBJ1-5): DTGVSQNPRHKITKRGQNVTFRCDPISEHNRLYWYRQTLGQGPEFLTYFQNEAQLEKSRLLSDRFSAERPKGSFSTLEIQRTEQGDSAMYLCASQGGNQPQHFGDGTRLSIL.